Listed below are T cell receptor beta chains from one sample, sequenced in a study of Ad26.COV2.S vaccination and SARS-CoV-2 variants. This table comes from immunoSEQ multiplex PCR, and its TCRdb copy is limited to in-frame clones, with some not included. The sample has a few hundred thousand clones; about 83% are singletons. The starting material was peripheral blood, obtained in a trial of Ad26.COV2.S vaccine versus placebo. Source of these receptors: a person between 18 and 60 years old who received the Ad26.COV2.S COVID-19 vaccine or a placebo. The CDR3 runs from the conserved cysteine through the conserved F or W. The order of the fields is CDR3 protein, CDR3 DNA, V gene, D gene, J gene, clone size. D genes are given only for firm matches. The size entry is marked missing in some rows and otherwise reads once, few, many or a size class.

CDR3: CASRQGSSGNTIYF
DNA: TGCGCCAGCAGACAGGGATCTTCTGGAAACACCATATATTTT
V: TRBV5-1
D: -
J: TRBJ1-3
size: few

CDR3: CASSLVAGGYEQYF
DNA: TGTGCCAGCAGCTTAGTAGCGGGAGGCTACGAGCAGTACTTC
V: TRBV11-3
D: TRBD2
J: TRBJ2-7
size: -

CDR3: CASSFDRVREKLFF
DNA: TGCGCCAGCAGCTTTGACAGGGTTAGGGAAAAACTGTTTTTT
V: TRBV5-1
D: TRBD1
J: TRBJ1-4
size: -

CDR3: CASSFNRGTGKNSYEQYF
DNA: TGTGCCAGCAGTTTTAATAGGGGCACCGGGAAAAACTCCTACGAGCAGTACTTC
V: TRBV27
D: -
J: TRBJ2-7
size: -

CDR3: CASSTGTGRRGYTF
DNA: TGTGCCAGTAGTACCGGGACAGGCCGACGGGGCTACACCTTC
V: TRBV19
D: TRBD1
J: TRBJ1-2
size: -

CDR3: CASSGRWASKDGYTF
DNA: TGTGCCAGCAGCGGCCGGTGGGCTTCAAAAGATGGCTACACCTTC
V: TRBV9
D: -
J: TRBJ1-2
size: -

CDR3: CASRSGLGDGYEQFF
DNA: TGTGCCAGCAGGTCTGGACTAGGGGATGGCTATGAGCAGTTCTTC
V: TRBV11-2
D: TRBD2
J: TRBJ2-1
size: once

CDR3: CASSQPSGTGFYGYTF
DNA: TGTGCCAGCAGCCAACCATCCGGGACAGGGTTCTATGGCTACACCTTC
V: TRBV5-4
D: TRBD1
J: TRBJ1-2
size: -

CDR3: CASNSYLGNQPQHF
DNA: TGTGCCAGCAACAGTTATTTGGGGAATCAGCCCCAGCATTTT
V: TRBV2
D: -
J: TRBJ1-5
size: many

CDR3: CASIRTGFGGLTGYTF
DNA: TGTGCCAGTATCCGGACAGGCTTTGGGGGGCTCACTGGCTACACCTTC
V: TRBV19
D: TRBD1
J: TRBJ1-2
size: few

CDR3: CASSQVLKKGNEQYF
DNA: TGCGCCAGCAGCCAAGTTTTAAAGAAGGGGAACGAGCAGTACTTC
V: TRBV4-1
D: -
J: TRBJ2-7
size: -

CDR3: CASRPGPFGPYEQYF
DNA: TGTGCCAGCAGACCTGGGCCCTTTGGCCCCTACGAGCAGTACTTC
V: TRBV27
D: -
J: TRBJ2-7
size: -

CDR3: CASSLNALAGSSYNEQFF
DNA: TGTGCCAGCAGCCTCAATGCGTTGGCGGGTAGCTCCTACAATGAGCAGTTCTTC
V: TRBV3-1/TRBV3-2
D: -
J: TRBJ2-1
size: -

CDR3: CASSLWTGKYNEQFF
DNA: TGTGCCAGCAGCCTCTGGACAGGGAAATACAATGAGCAGTTCTTC
V: TRBV7-7
D: TRBD1
J: TRBJ2-1
size: -

CDR3: CASRQGNYGYTF
DNA: TGTGCCAGCAGACAGGGGAACTATGGCTACACCTTC
V: TRBV6-5
D: TRBD1
J: TRBJ1-2
size: -

CDR3: CASSPGSASYEQYF
DNA: TGCGCCAGCAGCCCCGGCAGCGCCTCCTACGAGCAGTACTTC
V: TRBV5-1
D: -
J: TRBJ2-7
size: -

CDR3: CASSATTLNNYGYTF
DNA: TGTGCCAGCAGTGCGACAACCCTGAATAACTATGGCTACACCTTC
V: TRBV2
D: -
J: TRBJ1-2
size: many

CDR3: CASSPGRSSYEQYF
DNA: TGTGCCAGCAGCCCTGGACGGAGCTCCTACGAGCAGTACTTC
V: TRBV11-2
D: -
J: TRBJ2-7
size: -

CDR3: CASSAASDGYTF
DNA: TGCGCCAGCAGCGCAGCTTCAGATGGCTACACCTTC
V: TRBV5-1
D: -
J: TRBJ1-2
size: -

CDR3: CATIRGYNSHSGNTIYF
DNA: TGCGCCACCATTCGGGGTTACAACAGTCACTCTGGAAACACCATATATTTT
V: TRBV10-1
D: -
J: TRBJ1-3
size: -

CDR3: CASSLEWLAEAYEQYF
DNA: TGTGCCAGCAGCTTGGAGTGGCTAGCGGAGGCCTACGAGCAGTACTTC
V: TRBV5-6
D: TRBD2
J: TRBJ2-7
size: once

CDR3: CASSLARGVSSEAFF
DNA: TGTGCCAGCAGCTTAGCGCGAGGAGTCTCGTCTGAAGCTTTCTTT
V: TRBV7-6
D: -
J: TRBJ1-1
size: -

CDR3: CASSSRDPGELFF
DNA: TGTGCCAGCAGCTCGAGAGACCCCGGGGAGCTGTTTTTT
V: TRBV11-3
D: -
J: TRBJ2-2
size: -

CDR3: CASSFQGVEAEAFF
DNA: TGCGCCAGCAGCTTCCAGGGGGTCGAGGCTGAAGCTTTCTTT
V: TRBV5-1
D: TRBD1
J: TRBJ1-1
size: -

CDR3: CASSRRVGVQDTQYF
DNA: TGTGCCAGCAGTAGAAGAGTGGGGGTTCAGGATACGCAGTATTTT
V: TRBV3-1/TRBV3-2
D: -
J: TRBJ2-3
size: -

CDR3: CASSFDGYQPQHF
DNA: TGTGCCAGCAGTTTCGACGGGTATCAGCCCCAGCATTTT
V: TRBV12-3/TRBV12-4
D: -
J: TRBJ1-5
size: -